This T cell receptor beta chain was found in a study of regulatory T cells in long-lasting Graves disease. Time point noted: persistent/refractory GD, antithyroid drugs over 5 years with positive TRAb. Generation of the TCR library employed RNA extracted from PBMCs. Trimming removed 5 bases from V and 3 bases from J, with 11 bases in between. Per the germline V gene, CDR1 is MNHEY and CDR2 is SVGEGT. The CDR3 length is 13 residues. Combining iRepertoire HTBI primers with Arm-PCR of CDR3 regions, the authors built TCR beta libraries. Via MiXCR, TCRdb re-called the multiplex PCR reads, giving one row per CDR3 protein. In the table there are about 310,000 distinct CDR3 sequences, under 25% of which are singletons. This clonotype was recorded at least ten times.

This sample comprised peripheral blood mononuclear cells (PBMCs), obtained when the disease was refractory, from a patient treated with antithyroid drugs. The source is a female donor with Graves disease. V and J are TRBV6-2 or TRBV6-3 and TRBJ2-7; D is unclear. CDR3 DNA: TGTGCCAGCAGTCGAGCGCTAAACTACGAGCAGTACTTC. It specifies CASSRALNYEQYF.